The 14 T cell receptor beta chains listed next were all sequenced from one sample in a study of monozygotic twins with inflammatory bowel disease. With the 5' RACE reads reprocessed, TCRdb shows one record per CDR3 protein and no DNA. The repertoire table contains around 200,000 distinct CDR3 sequences. The sequenced sample consisted of blood. Receptor source: a human donor with ulcerative colitis or Crohn's disease, or a healthy co-twin of an affected twin (not recorded which).

The J gene is TRBJ1-1, the V gene TRBV3-1; with no DNA, the TCRdb D assignment of TRBD1 cannot be verified. Germline V gene sequence: CDR1 LGHDT, CDR2 YNNKEL (reference sequence). The CDR3 runs 14 residues. CDR3 amino acids: CASSRQQGSTEAFF.

The chain employs TRBV5-1 and TRBJ2-1; TCRdb's assignment of TRBD2 cannot be checked, as there is no DNA. Germline V lookup: CDR1 SGHRS, CDR2 YFSETQ. CDR3 length equals 19 residues. The CDR3 loop is CASSSTGTSGGAGIYEQFF.

This chain uses TRBV29-1 with TRBJ1-3; the D call from TCRdb, TRBD1, cannot be confirmed without DNA. The length of the CDR3 is 12 residues. Germline loops: CDR1 SQVTM, CDR2 ANQGSEA. The CDR3: CSVEGQRNTIYF. Based on the CDR3 plus reference TRBV29-1 and TRBJ1-3, the full variable domain is SAVISQKPSRDICQRGTSLTIQCQVDSQVTMMFWYRQQPGQSLTLIATANQGSEATYESGFVIDKFPISRPNLTFSTLTVSNMSPEDSSIYLCSVEGQRNTIYFGEGSWLTVV.

The gene calls are TRBV2 and TRBJ1-6. Germline CDR1 SNHLY, CDR2 FYNNEI. The CDR3 runs to 13 residues. The CDR3 region is CASTVGNNSPLHF.

The gene calls are TRBV20-1 and TRBJ1-1; TCRdb lists TRBD1, though no DNA is available to test this call. The CDR3 length is 13 residues. Germline CDR1 DFQATT, CDR2 SNEGSKA (reference sequence). The CDR3: CSAPTYRDTEAFF.

The chain joins TRBV14 to TRBJ2-7; checking the TCRdb D call of TRBD1 is not possible without DNA. The germline gives CDR1 SGHDN, CDR2 FVKESK. This CDR3 is built from 13 residues. CDR3 protein: CASSFRERGEQYF.

CDR3 residues: CASSSPTSGGPYNEQFF. This sequence joins TRBV7-2 and TRBJ2-1; lacking DNA, the TRBD2 call made by TCRdb goes unchecked. Looked up from germline, CDR1 is SGHTA and CDR2 is FQGNSA. The CDR3 sequence is 17 residues long.

This sequence joins TRBV6-1 and TRBJ1-5; TCRdb designates TRBD1, a call that cannot be tested without DNA. The V gene's germline CDR1 is MNHNS and CDR2 SASEGT. The CDR3 extends over 15 amino acids. The CDR3 reads CASSPTGALNQPQHF.

The chain uses TRBV19 and TRBJ1-1; TCRdb returns TRBD1, unconfirmable since there is no DNA. Germline V gene sequence: CDR1 LNHDA, CDR2 SQIVND (reference sequence). The CDR3 runs to 14 residues. CDR3 loop: CASSAGTPRAEAFF. The whole variable domain, filled in from reference TRBV19 and TRBJ1-1, reads DGGITQSPKYLFRKEGQNVTLSCEQNLNHDAMYWYRQDPGQGLRLIYYSQIVNDFQKGDIAEGYSVSREKKESFPLTVTSAQKNPTAFYLCASSAGTPRAEAFFGQGTRLTVV.

The chain recombines TRBV2 with TRBJ2-7. The germline V gene encodes CDR1 SNHLY and CDR2 FYNNEI. This CDR3 region has 12 residues. The CDR3 reads CASRTAVYEQYF.

The V gene is TRBV19, the J gene TRBJ1-2; TCRdb gives TRBD1 as the D gene, but with no DNA this cannot be confirmed. Looked up from germline, CDR1 is LNHDA and CDR2 is SQIVND (reference sequence). This CDR3 is built from 15 residues. The chain's CDR3 is CASSPQDRVYYGYTF.

The chain is built from TRBV12-2 and TRBJ1-2; TCRdb outputs TRBD1, but without DNA this stays unchecked. TRBV12-2 is shown as a pseudogene. CDR3 length: 19 amino acids. The CDR3 reads CASRLVRRTIDAQHYGYTF.

The genes are TRBV5-1 and TRBJ2-1; TCRdb returns TRBD2, unconfirmable since there is no DNA. From germline, CDR1 is SGHRS and CDR2 YFSETQ. The CDR3 contains 16 residues. This CDR3 reads CASSWGIGGAVGEQFF.

This rearrangement joins TRBV20-1 to TRBJ2-7. Germline V gene sequence: CDR1 DFQATT, CDR2 SNEGSKA (reference sequence). This CDR3 contains 13 residues. This CDR3 reads CSVPRPLSYEQYF.